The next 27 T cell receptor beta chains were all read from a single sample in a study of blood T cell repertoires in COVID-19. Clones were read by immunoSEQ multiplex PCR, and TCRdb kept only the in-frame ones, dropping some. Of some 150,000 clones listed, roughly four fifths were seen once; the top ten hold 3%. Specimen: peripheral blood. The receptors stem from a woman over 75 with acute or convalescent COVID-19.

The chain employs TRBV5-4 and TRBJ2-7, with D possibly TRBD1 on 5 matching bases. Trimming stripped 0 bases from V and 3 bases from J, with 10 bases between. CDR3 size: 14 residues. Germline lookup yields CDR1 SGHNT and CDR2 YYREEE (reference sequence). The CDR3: CASSLEGLNYEQYF. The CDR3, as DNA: TGTGCCAGCAGCTTGGAGGGGTTAAACTACGAGCAGTACTTC.

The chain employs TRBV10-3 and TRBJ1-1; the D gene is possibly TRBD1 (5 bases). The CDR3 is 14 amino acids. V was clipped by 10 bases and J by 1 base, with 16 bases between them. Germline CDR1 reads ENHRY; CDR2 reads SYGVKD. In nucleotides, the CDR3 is TGTGCCACTCAGGGTCACGAGGAGAACACTGAAGCTTTCTTT. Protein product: CATQGHEENTEAFF.

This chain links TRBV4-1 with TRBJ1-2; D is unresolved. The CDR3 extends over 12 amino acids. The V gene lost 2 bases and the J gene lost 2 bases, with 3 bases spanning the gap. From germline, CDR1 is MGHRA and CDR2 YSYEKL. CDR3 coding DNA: TGCGCCAGCAGCCAACAGAACTATGGCTACACCTTC. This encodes CASSQQNYGYTF.

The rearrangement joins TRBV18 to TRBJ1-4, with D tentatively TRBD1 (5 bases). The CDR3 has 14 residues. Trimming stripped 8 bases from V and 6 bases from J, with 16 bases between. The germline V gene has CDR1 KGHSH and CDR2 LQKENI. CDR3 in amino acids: CASGAGTLDEKLFF. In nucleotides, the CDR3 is TGTGCCAGCGGCGCGGGGACCTTGGATGAAAAACTGTTTTTT. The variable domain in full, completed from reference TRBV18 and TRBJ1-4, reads NAGVMQNPRHLVRRRGQEARLRCSPMKGHSHVYWYRQLPEEGLKFMVYLQKENIIDESGMPKERFSAEFPKEGPSILRIQQVVRGDSAAYFCASGAGTLDEKLFFGSGTQLSVL.

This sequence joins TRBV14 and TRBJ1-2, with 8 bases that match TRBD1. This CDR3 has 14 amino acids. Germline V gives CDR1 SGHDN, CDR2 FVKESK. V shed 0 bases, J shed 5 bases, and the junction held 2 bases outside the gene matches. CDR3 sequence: CASSQDRGQYGYTF. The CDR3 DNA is TGTGCCAGCAGCCAAGACAGGGGGCAATATGGCTACACCTTC.

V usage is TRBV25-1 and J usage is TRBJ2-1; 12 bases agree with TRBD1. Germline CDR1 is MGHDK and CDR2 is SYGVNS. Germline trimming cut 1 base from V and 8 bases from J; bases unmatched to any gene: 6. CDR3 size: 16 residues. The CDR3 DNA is TGTGCCAGCAGTGAATCCGGGACAGGGGGCCTCGATGAGCAGTTCTTC. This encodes CASSESGTGGLDEQFF.

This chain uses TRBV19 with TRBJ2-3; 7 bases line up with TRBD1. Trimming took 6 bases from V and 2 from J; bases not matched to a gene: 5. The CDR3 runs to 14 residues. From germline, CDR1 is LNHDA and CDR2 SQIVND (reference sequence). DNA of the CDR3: TGTGCCAGTAGATTGACAGGGACCACAGATACGCAGTATTTT. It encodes CASRLTGTTDTQYF.

The DNA of the CDR3 is TGTGCCAGCAGCGTAGGACAGGGGGGCCAGCCCCAGCATTTT. Translated: CASSVGQGGQPQHF. This chain connects TRBV9 to TRBJ1-5, with 9 bases matching TRBD1. Germline lookup yields CDR1 SGDLS and CDR2 YYNGEE. The junction had 2 bases not matched to a gene; V was cut back by 0 bases and J by 7 bases. CDR3 length: 14 amino acids.

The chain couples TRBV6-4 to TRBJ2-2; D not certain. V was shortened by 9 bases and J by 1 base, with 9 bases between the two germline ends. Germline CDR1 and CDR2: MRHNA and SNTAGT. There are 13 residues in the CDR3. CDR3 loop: CASLDKNTGELFF. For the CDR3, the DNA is TGTGCCAGTCTTGACAAGAACACCGGGGAGCTGTTTTTT.

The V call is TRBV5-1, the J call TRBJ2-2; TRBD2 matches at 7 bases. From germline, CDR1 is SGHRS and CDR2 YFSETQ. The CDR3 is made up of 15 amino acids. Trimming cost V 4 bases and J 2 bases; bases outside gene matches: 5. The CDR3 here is CASSGSGVNTGELFF. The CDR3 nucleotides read TGCGCCAGCAGCGGCAGCGGGGTCAACACCGGGGAGCTGTTTTTT. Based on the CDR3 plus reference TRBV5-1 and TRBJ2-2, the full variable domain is KAGVTQTPRYLIKTRGQQVTLSCSPISGHRSVSWYQQTPGQGLQFLFEYFSETQRNKGNFPGRFSGRQFSNSRSEMNVSTLELGDSALYLCASSGSGVNTGELFFGEGSRLTVL.

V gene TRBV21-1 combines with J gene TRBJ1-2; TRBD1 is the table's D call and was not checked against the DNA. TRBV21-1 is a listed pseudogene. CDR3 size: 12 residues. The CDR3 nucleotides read TGTGCCAGCTCAGACAGGATCAATGGCTACACCTTC. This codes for CASSDRINGYTF.

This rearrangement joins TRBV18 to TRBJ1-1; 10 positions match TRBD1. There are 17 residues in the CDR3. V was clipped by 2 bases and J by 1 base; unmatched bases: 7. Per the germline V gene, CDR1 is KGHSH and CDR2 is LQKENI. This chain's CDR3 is CASSPAGQGMKNTEAFF. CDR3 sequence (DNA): TGTGCCAGCTCACCAGCGGGACAGGGGATGAAGAACACTGAAGCTTTCTTT.

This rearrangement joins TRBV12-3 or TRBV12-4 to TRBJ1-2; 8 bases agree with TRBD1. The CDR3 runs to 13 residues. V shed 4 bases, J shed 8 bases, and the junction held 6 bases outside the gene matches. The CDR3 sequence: CASSSQGAQGYTF. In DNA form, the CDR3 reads TGTGCCAGCAGTTCCCAGGGGGCGCAGGGCTACACCTTC.

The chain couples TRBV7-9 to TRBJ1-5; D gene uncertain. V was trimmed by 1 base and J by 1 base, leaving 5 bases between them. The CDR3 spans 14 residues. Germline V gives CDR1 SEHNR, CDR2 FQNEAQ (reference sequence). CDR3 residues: CASSLDGSNQPQHF. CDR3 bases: TGTGCCAGCAGCTTAGATGGCAGCAATCAGCCCCAGCATTTT.

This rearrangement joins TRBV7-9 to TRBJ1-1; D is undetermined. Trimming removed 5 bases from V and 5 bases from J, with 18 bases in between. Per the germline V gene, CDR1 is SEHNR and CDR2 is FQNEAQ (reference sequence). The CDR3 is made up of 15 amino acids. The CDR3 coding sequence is TGTGCCAGCAGCGTCTGGACTTCCCCAGGAACTGAAGCTTTCTTT. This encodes CASSVWTSPGTEAFF.

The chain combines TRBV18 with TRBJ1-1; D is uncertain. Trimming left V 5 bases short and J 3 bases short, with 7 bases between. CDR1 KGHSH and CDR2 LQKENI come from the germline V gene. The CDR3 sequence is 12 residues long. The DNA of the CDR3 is TGTGCCAGCTCAAGAGATGACACTGAAGCTTTCTTT. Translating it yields CASSRDDTEAFF.

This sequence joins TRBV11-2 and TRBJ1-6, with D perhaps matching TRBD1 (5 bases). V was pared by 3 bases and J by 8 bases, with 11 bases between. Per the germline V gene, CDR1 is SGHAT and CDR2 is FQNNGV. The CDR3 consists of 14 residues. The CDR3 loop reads CASSLKGGDSPLHF. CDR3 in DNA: TGTGCCAGCAGCTTGAAAGGAGGGGATTCACCCCTCCACTTT.

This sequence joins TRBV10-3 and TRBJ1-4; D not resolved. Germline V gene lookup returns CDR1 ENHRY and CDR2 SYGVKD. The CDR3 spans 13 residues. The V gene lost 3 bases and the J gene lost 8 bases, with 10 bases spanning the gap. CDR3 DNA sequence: TGTGCCATCAGTGAAGCGGCCGGGGAAAAACTGTTTTTT. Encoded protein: CAISEAAGEKLFF.

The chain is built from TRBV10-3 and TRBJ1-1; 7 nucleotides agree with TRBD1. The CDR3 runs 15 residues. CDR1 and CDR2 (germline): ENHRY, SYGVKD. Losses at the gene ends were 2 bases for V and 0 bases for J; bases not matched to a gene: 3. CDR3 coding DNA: TGTGCCATCAGTGAGGCCGGGACAGTGAACACTGAAGCTTTCTTT. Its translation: CAISEAGTVNTEAFF.

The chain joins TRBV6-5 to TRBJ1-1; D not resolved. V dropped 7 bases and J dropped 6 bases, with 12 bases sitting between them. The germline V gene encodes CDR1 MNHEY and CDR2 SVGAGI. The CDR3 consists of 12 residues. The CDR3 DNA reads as TGTGCCAGCACTTCGGGAGTCGCTGAAGCTTTCTTT. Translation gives CASTSGVAEAFF.

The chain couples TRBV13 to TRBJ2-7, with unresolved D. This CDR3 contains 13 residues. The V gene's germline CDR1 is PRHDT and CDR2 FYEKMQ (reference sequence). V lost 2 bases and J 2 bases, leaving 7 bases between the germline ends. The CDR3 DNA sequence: TGTGCCAGCAGCTTAAGAACAGCCTACGAGCAGTACTTC. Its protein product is CASSLRTAYEQYF.

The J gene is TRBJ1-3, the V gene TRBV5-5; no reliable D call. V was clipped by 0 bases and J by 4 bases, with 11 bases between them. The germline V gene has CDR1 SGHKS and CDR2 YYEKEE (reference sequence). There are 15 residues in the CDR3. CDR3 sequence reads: CASSLVYMPGNTIYF. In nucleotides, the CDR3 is TGTGCCAGCAGCTTGGTGTACATGCCAGGAAACACCATATATTTT.

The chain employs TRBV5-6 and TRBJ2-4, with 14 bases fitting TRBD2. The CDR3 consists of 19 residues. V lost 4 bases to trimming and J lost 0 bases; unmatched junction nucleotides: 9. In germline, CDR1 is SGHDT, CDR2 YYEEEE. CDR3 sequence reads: CASSRGLAGGDLAKNIQYF. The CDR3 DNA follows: TGTGCCAGCAGCCGAGGACTAGCGGGGGGCGATTTAGCCAAAAACATTCAGTACTTC.

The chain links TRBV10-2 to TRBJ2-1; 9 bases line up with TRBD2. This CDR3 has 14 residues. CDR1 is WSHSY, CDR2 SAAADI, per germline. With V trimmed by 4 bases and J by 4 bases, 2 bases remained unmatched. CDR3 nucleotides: TGCGCCAGCAGTGGAGCGGGGGGATACAATGAGCAGTTCTTC. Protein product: CASSGAGGYNEQFF.

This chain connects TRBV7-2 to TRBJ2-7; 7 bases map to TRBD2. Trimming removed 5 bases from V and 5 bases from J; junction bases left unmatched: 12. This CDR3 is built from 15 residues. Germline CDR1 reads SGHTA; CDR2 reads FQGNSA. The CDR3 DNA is TGTGCCAGCAGCCCTGGGGGGGGGATGATCCACGAGCAGTACTTC. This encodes CASSPGGGMIHEQYF. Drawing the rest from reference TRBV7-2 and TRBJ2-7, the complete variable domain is GAGVSQSPSNKVTEKGKDVELRCDPISGHTALYWYRQSLGQGLEFLIYFQGNSAPDKSGLPSDRFSAERTGGSVSTLTIQRTQQEDSAVYLCASSPGGGMIHEQYFGPGTRLTVT.

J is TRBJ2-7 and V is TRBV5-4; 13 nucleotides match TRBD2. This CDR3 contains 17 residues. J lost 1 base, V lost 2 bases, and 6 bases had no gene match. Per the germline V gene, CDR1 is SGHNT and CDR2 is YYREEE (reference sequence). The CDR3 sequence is CASSFLRTSGGSYEQYF. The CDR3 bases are TGTGCCAGCAGCTTTCTTCGGACTAGCGGGGGATCCTACGAGCAGTACTTC.

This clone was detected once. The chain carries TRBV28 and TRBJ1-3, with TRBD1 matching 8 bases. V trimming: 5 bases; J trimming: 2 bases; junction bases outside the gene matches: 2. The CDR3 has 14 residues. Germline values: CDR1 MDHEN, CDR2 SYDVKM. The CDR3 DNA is TGTGCCAGCAGTACAGGGGGGCCTGGAAACACCATATATTTT. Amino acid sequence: CASSTGGPGNTIYF.